Each of the 21 T cell receptor beta chains below was sequenced from the same sample in a study of CD8 T cells in Susac syndrome (dated by TCRdb to between 2017 and 2020). Library preparation employed the immunoSEQ multiplex PCR assay. RNA was extracted with the RNeasy kit and about 0.5 to 1 ug was reverse transcribed using random hexamers. TCRdb reanalyzed the raw reads on its own, using fastp at Q25 for trimming and MiXCR for clone calling, and kept in-frame beta chains. A single entry per CDR3 protein holds the most common genes and DNA from its merged rows. Counted in this sample were 210,000 or so distinct CDR3 sequences; 94% of them appeared once. The ten largest clones capture 0.15% of the sample. The sample comprised CD4+ T cells from PBMCs. Source of these receptors: a human donor with Susac syndrome.

The chain recombines TRBV7-2 with TRBJ2-1; D is undetermined. The CDR3 length is 14 residues. V was shortened by 4 bases and J by 6 bases, with 13 bases between the two germline ends. The V gene's germline CDR1 is SGHTA and CDR2 FQGNSA. CDR3 loop: CASSSSRGPNEQFF. CDR3 nucleotides: TGTGCCAGCAGCTCCTCTAGAGGCCCCAATGAGCAGTTCTTC.

The V call is TRBV24-1, the J call TRBJ2-5; 10 positions match TRBD1. Germline V lookup: CDR1 KGHDR, CDR2 SFDVKD. This CDR3 spans 16 amino acids. Trimming took 2 bases from V and 5 from J; bases not matched to a gene: 7. This chain's CDR3 is CATSDSLDRGRETQYF. CDR3 sequence (DNA): TGTGCCACCAGTGATTCATTGGACAGGGGGAGGGAGACCCAGTACTTC.

This clonotype was recorded a few times. The V gene is TRBV7-2, the J gene TRBJ1-2, with D unclear. Trimming pared 5 bases from V and 5 bases from J, leaving 6 bases between. Germline V gene lookup returns CDR1 SGHTA and CDR2 FQGNSA. The CDR3 has 11 residues. This CDR3 is CASSPSYGYTF. CDR3 bases: TGTGCCAGCAGCCCCAGTTATGGCTACACCTTC.

The chain links TRBV19 to TRBJ2-5; D not certain. Looked up from germline, CDR1 is LNHDA and CDR2 is SQIVND (reference sequence). The V and J ends lost 4 bases and 4 bases respectively, with 10 bases between them. This CDR3 is built from 13 residues. CDR3 coding DNA: TGTGCCAGTAGTAGTAACAGTAGAGAGACCCAGTACTTC. Translating gives CASSSNSRETQYF.

The chain links TRBV7-3 to TRBJ1-2, with D unclear. The CDR3 spans 13 residues. Germline V gene lookup returns CDR1 SGHTA and CDR2 FQGTGA. The ends were cut back, 10 bases at V and 6 bases at J, with 18 bases in the middle. The chain's CDR3 is CATTEVADNGYTF. The CDR3 bases are TGTGCCACCACAGAAGTGGCAGACAATGGCTACACCTTC.

The chain links TRBV5-1 to TRBJ2-7; 8 bases agree with TRBD1. The CDR3 runs to 15 residues. CDR1 is SGHRS, CDR2 YFSETQ, per germline. Unmatched junction bases numbered 6, after V lost 4 bases and J lost 0 bases. The CDR3 bases are TGCGCCAGCAGCCCTGCGGGACAGGTCTCCTACGAGCAGTACTTC. This gives the protein CASSPAGQVSYEQYF.

J is TRBJ1-2 and V is TRBV29-1; D is possibly TRBD1 (6 bases). V shed 4 bases and J shed 7 bases, with 10 bases lying between them. Germline assignment: CDR1 SQVTM and CDR2 ANQGSEA. The CDR3 length is 11 residues. The CDR3 DNA reads TGCAGCGTTGCACAGGGTGCTGGCTACACCTTC. Its protein is CSVAQGAGYTF.

V usage is TRBV24-1 and J usage is TRBJ1-2; maybe TRBD1 (6 bases). The CDR3 is 14 residues long. Trimming removed 2 bases at V and 2 bases at J, with 8 bases between. Germline V CDR1 and CDR2: KGHDR, SFDVKD. As DNA, the CDR3 is TGTGCCACCAGTGATTCAACAGGGAACTATGGCTACACCTTC. Translated: CATSDSTGNYGYTF.

The chain combines TRBV5-1 with TRBJ2-5; D is unclear. The V gene's germline CDR1 is SGHRS and CDR2 YFSETQ. Trimming took off 0 bases at V and 1 base at J, with 10 bases between the two ends. This CDR3 comprises 15 residues. The CDR3 DNA is TGCGCCAGCAGCTTGGACAGCCTCATCCAAGAGACCCAGTACTTC. It yields the protein CASSLDSLIQETQYF. Filled out from reference TRBV5-1 and TRBJ2-5, the complete variable domain reads KAGVTQTPRYLIKTRGQQVTLSCSPISGHRSVSWYQQTPGQGLQFLFEYFSETQRNKGNFPGRFSGRQFSNSRSEMNVSTLELGDSALYLCASSLDSLIQETQYFGPGTRLLVL.

The chain carries TRBV2 and TRBJ2-2; unclear D gene. Germline V lookup: CDR1 SNHLY, CDR2 FYNNEI. This CDR3 spans 14 amino acids. Trimming removed 1 base from V and 5 bases from J, with 8 bases in between. In nucleotides, the CDR3 is TGTGCCAGCAGTGAAGGACGTTTGACCGGGGAGCTGTTTTTT. As protein: CASSEGRLTGELFF.

Only a few counts were recorded for this clonotype. CDR3 in DNA: TGTGCCAGTAGCCTGACAGGGACCTACGAGCAGTACTTC. Translated, it gives CASSLTGTYEQYF. The rearrangement uses TRBV19 and TRBJ2-7, with 7 nucleotides matching TRBD1. J lost 2 bases, V lost 6 bases, and 4 bases had no gene match. Germline V gives CDR1 LNHDA, CDR2 SQIVND (reference sequence). This CDR3 has 13 residues.

The chain is built from TRBV12-3 or TRBV12-4 and TRBJ2-7, with TRBD1 matching 10 bases. J was trimmed by 5 bases and V by 4 bases; bases with no gene match: 5. CDR3 length: 14 residues. DNA for the CDR3: TGTGCCAGCAGTTGGACAGGGGGATATGACGAGCAGTACTTC. Translating it yields CASSWTGGYDEQYF.

The rearrangement uses TRBV24-1 and TRBJ2-3; D tentatively reads TRBD1 or TRBD2 (5 bases each). V was cut by 7 bases and J by 3 bases, with 19 bases left in between. Germline-derived CDR1 and CDR2 are KGHDR and SFDVKD. There are 16 residues in the CDR3. This CDR3 reads CATSDRDRKGTDTQYF. CDR3 DNA sequence: TGTGCCACCAGCGACCGGGACCGAAAGGGGACAGATACGCAGTATTTT.

The chain links TRBV9 to TRBJ2-7; 10 nucleotides line up with TRBD2. The trim removed 2 bases at V and 2 bases at J, leaving 4 bases unmatched. There are 15 residues in the CDR3. The V gene's germline CDR1 is SGDLS and CDR2 YYNGEE. The CDR3 loop is CASSVGLADTYEQYF. Here the CDR3 DNA reads TGTGCCAGCAGCGTTGGACTAGCGGATACCTACGAGCAGTACTTC.

This clonotype occurred a few times. The junction does not match germline at one end; this may be a read error. This sequence joins TRBV29-1 and TRBJ2-2; possibly TRBD1 for D (6 bases). Germline V gene data show CDR1 as SQVTM and CDR2 as ANQGSEA. The CDR3 spans 15 residues. The CDR3 loop is CSVEKSDRHTGELFF. The DNA of the CDR3 is TGCAGTGTTGAAAAGTCCGACAGGCACACCGGGGAGCTGTTTTTT.

The chain couples TRBV29-1 to TRBJ1-3; D not certain. V was clipped by 2 bases and J by 0 bases, with 8 bases between them. Germline V gene sequence: CDR1 SQVTM, CDR2 ANQGSEA. This CDR3 region has 14 residues. Here the CDR3 reads CSVERKLSGNTIYF. CDR3 in DNA: TGCAGCGTTGAACGGAAACTCTCTGGAAACACCATATATTTT.

The CDR3 DNA follows: TGCAGTGCTAGAGATCGCAGGAAGCTAGAGACCCAGTACTTC. Amino acid sequence: CSARDRRKLETQYF. The chain recombines TRBV20-1 with TRBJ2-5; D unresolved. Looked up from germline, CDR1 is DFQATT and CDR2 is SNEGSKA (reference sequence). This CDR3 region has 14 residues. The V end lost 0 bases, the J end lost 4 bases, and 12 bases lay between the germline ends.

Only one count was recorded for this clonotype. This chain uses TRBV19 with TRBJ1-1; D ambiguous. In germline, CDR1 is LNHDA, CDR2 SQIVND (reference sequence). This CDR3 has 13 amino acids. The V end lost 3 bases, the J end lost 0 bases, and 5 bases lay between the germline ends. The CDR3 bases are TGTGCCAGTAGTATGTCTGTGAACACTGAAGCTTTCTTT. As protein: CASSMSVNTEAFF.

This sequence joins TRBV3-1 and TRBJ2-5, with TRBD2 matching over 8 bases. Trimming at V came to 3 bases and at J to 7 bases, leaving 7 bases not matched to a gene. This CDR3 is built from 14 residues. Germline CDR1 and CDR2: LGHDT and YNNKEL (reference sequence). DNA for the CDR3: TGTGCCAGCAGCCATCCGGGGGGGCCCGGGACCCAGTACTTC. Translating gives CASSHPGGPGTQYF.

This chain connects TRBV7-2 to TRBJ2-6; D gene unclear. Germline lookup yields CDR1 SGHTA and CDR2 FQGNSA. There are 18 residues in the CDR3. The ends were cut back, 3 bases at V and 1 base at J, with 16 bases in the middle. CDR3 DNA sequence: TGTGCCAGCAGCTTTAGGCCGGACCTCCGGTCTGGGGCCAACGTCCTGACTTTC. Amino acid sequence: CASSFRPDLRSGANVLTF.

The chain recombines TRBV7-2 with TRBJ2-1, with D possibly matching TRBD2 (5 bases). The CDR3 length is 13 residues. The V gene's germline CDR1 is SGHTA and CDR2 FQGNSA. The V end lost 1 base, the J end lost 8 bases, and 9 bases lay between the germline ends. The CDR3 DNA reads as TGTGCCAGCAGCTTAGAGAGGACTTATGAGCAGTTCTTC. This gives the protein CASSLERTYEQFF.